This T cell receptor beta chain was captured by sequencing in a study of shared clonotypes between healthy human individuals. The CDR3 covers 16 residues. Per germline, CDR1 SGHTA and CDR2 FQGTGA. Losses at the gene ends were 5 bases for V and 4 bases for J; bases not matched to a gene: 8. TCRdb's copy holds only in-frame clones and misses some; the assay was immunoSEQ multiplex PCR. The data contain about 2.4 million clones, 93% of them seen just once; the ten biggest clones take up around 0.37%. The specimen sequenced was naive CD4+ T cells from PBMCs. The subset: CD45RA+ positively selected. The V and J genes are TRBV7-3 and TRBJ2-5; 12 bases align to TRBD2. The receptor's source is a man aged 18 to 30 in good health. Some clones in this sample may be carry-over from other donors' samples. DNA for the CDR3: TGTGCCAGCAGCACAGGGACTAGCGGGCTCACAGAGACCCAGTACTTC. Translation gives CASSTGTSGLTETQYF.